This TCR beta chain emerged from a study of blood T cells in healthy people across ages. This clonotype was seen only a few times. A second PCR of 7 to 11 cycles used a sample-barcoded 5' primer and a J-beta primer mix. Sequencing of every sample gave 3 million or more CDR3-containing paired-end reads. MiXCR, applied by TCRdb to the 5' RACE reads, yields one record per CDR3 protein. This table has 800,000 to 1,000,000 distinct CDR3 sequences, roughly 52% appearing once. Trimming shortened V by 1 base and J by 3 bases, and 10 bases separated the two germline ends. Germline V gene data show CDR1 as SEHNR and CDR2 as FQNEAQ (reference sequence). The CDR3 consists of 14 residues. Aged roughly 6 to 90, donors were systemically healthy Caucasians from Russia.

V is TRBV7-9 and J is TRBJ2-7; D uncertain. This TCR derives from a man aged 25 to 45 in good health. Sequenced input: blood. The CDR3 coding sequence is TGTGCCAGCAGCTTAGATGGGGTAGACTACGAGCAGTACTTC. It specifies CASSLDGVDYEQYF.